These 28 T cell receptor beta chains came from one sample sequenced in a study of OX40 agonist ivuxolimab in advanced cancers. Only in-frame clones appear in the TCRdb table, and some are missing; sequencing was by immunoSEQ multiplex PCR. Here the sample spans 55,000 to 70,000 clones, 70% to 90% being singletons. This specimen consisted of CD4+ or CD8+ T cells sorted from blood, obtained in a trial of the OX40 agonist ivuxolimab. These receptors originate from an adult with an advanced solid tumor such as melanoma, head and neck, liver or kidney cancer.

The chain couples TRBV5-4 to TRBJ1-4; 8 bases are shared with TRBD1. V was pared by 5 bases and J by 5 bases, with 5 bases of the junction left unmatched. Germline V gene lookup returns CDR1 SGHNT and CDR2 YYREEE (reference sequence). The CDR3 spans 14 residues. CDR3 protein: CASSLDRGNEKLFF. In DNA form, the CDR3 reads TGTGCCAGCAGTTTAGACAGGGGAAATGAAAAACTGTTTTTT.

This rearrangement joins TRBV11-2 to TRBJ2-5; 7 bases match TRBD1. This CDR3 spans 17 amino acids. Germline V gives CDR1 SGHAT, CDR2 FQNNGV. The trim removed 5 bases at V and 4 bases at J, leaving 16 bases unmatched. The CDR3 nucleotides are TGTGCCAGCAGCCCGCCGACAGGGAACTTACGAGGAGAGACCCAGTACTTC. This encodes CASSPPTGNLRGETQYF.

The chain has TRBV14 and TRBJ2-1; 14 nucleotides match TRBD2. Germline-derived CDR1 and CDR2 are SGHDN and FVKESK. This CDR3 is built from 14 residues. With 8 bases clipped from V and 8 bases from J, the junction kept 5 bases outside the gene matches. For the CDR3, the DNA is TGTGCCAGCGGGACTAGCGGGAGTTTGGATGAGCAGTTCTTC. As protein: CASGTSGSLDEQFF.

J is TRBJ2-5 and V is TRBV5-4; maybe TRBD1 (5 bases). Deletions cut 4 bases from V and 5 bases from J, with 18 bases between. The CDR3 is 15 residues long. Germline-derived CDR1 and CDR2 are SGHNT and YYREEE (reference sequence). The CDR3 DNA reads TGTGCCAGCAGCACTCCGGGCCCAACAGGCGAGACCCAGTACTTC. This sequence encodes CASSTPGPTGETQYF.

Comments on this clone: The conserved phenylalanine or tryptophan normally closing the CDR3 is absent here, so this likely arose from a read error. The DNA is omitted, as the CDR3 cannot be located on it reliably, and the CDR3 follows TCRdb's listing. V usage is TRBV20-1 and J usage is TRBJ1-2. The CDR3 numbers 11 amino acids, ends counted. CDR1 and CDR2 from the germline V gene are DFQATT and SNEGSKA (reference sequence). This chain's CDR3 is CSARDTGPPEV.

The CDR3 nucleotides are TGTGCCAGCAGTTACTCGTTAGTCGAGCAGTACTTC. Its translation is CASSYSLVEQYF. V gene TRBV6-6 combines with J gene TRBJ2-7, with D uncertain. Trimming left V 0 bases short and J 6 bases short, with 6 bases between. There are 12 residues in the CDR3. The germline CDR1 and CDR2 sequences are MNHNY and SVGAGI (reference sequence).

CDR3 nucleotide sequence: TGTGCCAGCAGAGACAGGGTCCAAGAGACCCAGTACTTC. It codes for CASRDRVQETQYF. J is TRBJ2-5 and V is TRBV28, with TRBD1 matching 7 bases. Trimming cost V 6 bases and J 1 base; bases outside gene matches: 2. Germline CDR1 reads MDHEN; CDR2 reads SYDVKM. The CDR3 is made up of 13 amino acids.

The chain employs TRBV6-5 and TRBJ2-3; no clear D. The CDR3 contains 13 residues. Germline V CDR1 and CDR2: MNHEY, SVGAGI. Trimming pared 6 bases from V and 0 bases from J, leaving 7 bases between. The CDR3 DNA reads TGTGCCAGCAGGCAGCTTAGCACAGATACGCAGTATTTT. It is translated as CASRQLSTDTQYF.

This rearrangement joins TRBV15 to TRBJ2-1, with D perhaps TRBD1 (5 bases). The germline CDR1 and CDR2 sequences are LNHNV and YYDKDF (reference sequence). V lost 0 bases to trimming and J lost 8 bases, with 14 bases between them. CDR3 size: 15 residues. The CDR3 is CATSRDGASRHEQFF. CDR3 bases: TGTGCCACCAGCAGAGATGGGGCCAGTCGGCATGAGCAGTTCTTC.

V is TRBV28 and J is TRBJ1-1; D unresolved. In germline, CDR1 is MDHEN, CDR2 SYDVKM. This CDR3 has 16 residues. With 4 bases removed from V and 1 base from J, the gap between germline ends came to 16 bases. CDR3 sequence reads: CASSSMLWGWNTEAFF. The DNA for the CDR3 is TGTGCCAGCAGTTCCATGCTGTGGGGTTGGAACACTGAAGCTTTCTTT.

This chain joins TRBV15 and TRBJ2-5; 9 nucleotides align to TRBD2. Germline CDR1 reads LNHNV; CDR2 reads YYDKDF (reference sequence). The junction had 4 bases not matched to a gene; V was cut back by 0 bases and J by 5 bases. The CDR3 runs 15 residues. CDR3 region: CATSRDPSGKETQYF. Here the CDR3 DNA reads TGTGCCACCAGCAGAGACCCTAGCGGGAAGGAGACCCAGTACTTC. The variable domain in full, completed from reference TRBV15 and TRBJ2-5, reads DAMVIQNPRYQVTQFGKPVTLSCSQTLNHNVMYWYQQKSSQAPKLLFHYYDKDFNNEADTPDNFQSRRPNTSFCFLDIRSPGLGDTAMYLCATSRDPSGKETQYFGPGTRLLVL.

This chain links TRBV9 with TRBJ2-1, with TRBD2 identical over 14 bases. CDR3 length: 18 residues. Germline V CDR1 and CDR2: SGDLS, YYNGEE. The V gene end was trimmed by 4 bases and the J gene end by 0 bases; junction bases not matched to a gene: 6. CDR3 sequence: CASSFTGTSGSSYNEQFF. CDR3 nucleotides: TGTGCCAGCAGCTTCACCGGGACTAGCGGGAGCTCCTACAATGAGCAGTTCTTC. The full variable domain, with the rest looked up from reference TRBV9 and TRBJ2-1, is DSGVTQTPKHLITATGQRVTLRCSPRSGDLSVYWYQQSLDQGLQFLIQYYNGEERAKGNILERFSAQQFPDLHSELNLSSLELGDSALYFCASSFTGTSGSSYNEQFFGPGTRLTVL.

J is TRBJ2-7 and V is TRBV4-3, with D possibly TRBD1 on 6 matching bases. The CDR3 is 15 amino acids. Per the germline V gene, CDR1 is LGHNA and CDR2 is YSLEER. Trimming stripped 0 bases from V and 5 bases from J, with 14 bases between. CDR3 amino acids: CASSQEVAGANEQYF. The CDR3, as DNA: TGCGCCAGCAGCCAAGAGGTCGCAGGGGCGAACGAGCAGTACTTC.

The chain combines TRBV19 with TRBJ1-1; 9 positions match TRBD1. Per germline, CDR1 LNHDA and CDR2 SQIVND (reference sequence). The V segment lost 5 bases and the J segment 0 bases; nucleotides outside the gene matches: 7. This CDR3 contains 16 residues. CDR3 in amino acids: CASSSLDRGVNTEAFF. CDR3 sequence (DNA): TGTGCCAGTAGTTCTCTCGACAGGGGGGTGAACACTGAAGCTTTCTTT.

The V gene is TRBV18, the J gene TRBJ2-7; TRBD2 agrees at 8 bases. CDR1 and CDR2 (germline): KGHSH, LQKENI. J lost 1 base, V lost 5 bases, and 10 bases had no gene match. This CDR3 region has 16 residues. The CDR3 coding sequence is TGTGCCAGCTCAACGCCTTCTAGCGGGCCATCCTACGAGCAGTACTTC. The encoded protein is CASSTPSSGPSYEQYF.

DNA for the CDR3: TGTGCCATCAGAGACGACACCCTCGAGCAGTACTTC. Amino acid sequence: CAIRDDTLEQYF. V and J are TRBV10-3 and TRBJ2-7; D remains ambiguous. V shed 6 bases and J shed 6 bases, with 12 bases lying between them. Germline CDR1 reads ENHRY; CDR2 reads SYGVKD. The length of the CDR3 is 12 residues.

The V call is TRBV5-1, the J call TRBJ2-1; 7 bases are a match to TRBD1. The V gene's germline CDR1 is SGHRS and CDR2 YFSETQ. J was trimmed by 3 bases and V by 4 bases; bases with no gene match: 7. The CDR3 extends over 15 amino acids. CDR3 protein: CASSPGQKIYNEQFF. For the CDR3, the DNA is TGCGCCAGCAGCCCGGGACAGAAGATCTACAATGAGCAGTTCTTC.

The chain employs TRBV28 and TRBJ2-7, with a tentative D call TRBD2 (6 bases). CDR1 and CDR2 from the germline V gene are MDHEN and SYDVKM. The CDR3 sequence is 15 residues long. V was trimmed by 5 bases and J by 0 bases, leaving 14 bases between them. In DNA, the CDR3 is TGTGCCAGCAGTAGCCTTAGCGGATCCTCCTACGAGCAGTACTTC. Its translation is CASSSLSGSSYEQYF.

The rearrangement joins TRBV10-3 to TRBJ2-5; D is perhaps TRBD2 (6 bases). The V and J ends lost 3 bases and 5 bases respectively, with 19 bases between them. This CDR3 is 16 amino acids long. The germline V gene has CDR1 ENHRY and CDR2 SYGVKD. CDR3 sequence reads: CAISDSAGSSPETQYF. Here the CDR3 DNA reads TGTGCCATCAGTGATTCGGCGGGGAGCTCTCCCGAGACCCAGTACTTC.

This chain connects TRBV20-1 to TRBJ2-3; no clear D gene. CDR1 and CDR2 (germline): DFQATT, SNEGSKA (reference sequence). Trimming removed 3 bases from V and 4 bases from J, with 5 bases in between. This CDR3 contains 11 residues. CDR3 in amino acids: CSASEADTQYF. For the CDR3, the DNA is TGCAGTGCTAGCGAGGCAGATACGCAGTATTTT.

The J gene is TRBJ2-7, the V gene TRBV11-2; no clear D gene. CDR3 length: 13 amino acids. Germline assignment: CDR1 SGHAT and CDR2 FQNNGV. Trimming cost V 6 bases and J 3 bases, with 12 bases left between them. The CDR3 bases are TGTGCCAGCAGGATTAACCCTTACTACGAGCAGTACTTC. As protein: CASRINPYYEQYF.

The chain combines TRBV25-1 with TRBJ2-3; D is ambiguous. The V and J ends lost 6 bases and 1 base respectively, with 14 bases between them. Germline assignment: CDR1 MGHDK and CDR2 SYGVNS. The CDR3 spans 15 residues. CDR3 amino acids: CASSAFRQGTDTQYF. Here the CDR3 DNA reads TGTGCCAGCAGCGCCTTTAGGCAGGGCACAGATACGCAGTATTTT.

The chain recombines TRBV5-1 with TRBJ2-7, with 9 bases aligning to TRBD2. The CDR3 is made up of 14 amino acids. Trimming took 4 bases from V and 5 from J; bases not matched to a gene: 7. Germline values: CDR1 SGHRS, CDR2 YFSETQ. The CDR3 region is CASSTVAGANEQYF. The CDR3 region has the DNA TGCGCCAGCAGCACGGTAGCGGGAGCGAACGAGCAGTACTTC. Complete variable domain (other parts from reference TRBV5-1 and TRBJ2-7): KAGVTQTPRYLIKTRGQQVTLSCSPISGHRSVSWYQQTPGQGLQFLFEYFSETQRNKGNFPGRFSGRQFSNSRSEMNVSTLELGDSALYLCASSTVAGANEQYFGPGTRLTVT.

This clone was seen more than once but under ten times. The chain is built from TRBV19 and TRBJ2-4; TRBD1 aligns across 7 bases. V was pared by 6 bases and J by 7 bases, with 9 bases of the junction left unmatched. This CDR3 is 14 amino acids long. Looked up from germline, CDR1 is LNHDA and CDR2 is SQIVND (reference sequence). CDR3 amino acids: CASRTVEGANIQYF. The CDR3 nucleotides read TGTGCCAGTAGGACCGTAGAGGGGGCTAACATTCAGTACTTC.

The sample holds one count of this clone. This sequence joins TRBV7-3 and TRBJ2-1; 7 nucleotides line up with TRBD2. The trim removed 2 bases at V and 11 bases at J, leaving 12 bases unmatched. The CDR3 has 15 residues. Germline CDR1 reads SGHTA; CDR2 reads FQGTGA. CDR3 sequence: CASSLEGGSDPKQFF. The CDR3, as DNA: TGTGCCAGCAGCTTAGAGGGCGGGAGCGATCCTAAGCAGTTCTTC.

This chain connects TRBV5-1 to TRBJ2-7; D is perhaps TRBD2 (5 bases). Germline-derived CDR1 and CDR2 are SGHRS and YFSETQ. The CDR3 length is 12 residues. Trimming shortened V by 2 bases and J by 4 bases, and 7 bases separated the two germline ends. For the CDR3, the DNA is TGCGCCAGCAGCTTCGGGGATTACGAGCAGTACTTC. Its protein product is CASSFGDYEQYF.

The V and J genes are TRBV10-3 and TRBJ2-1, with 15 bases fitting TRBD2. Germline values: CDR1 ENHRY, CDR2 SYGVKD. The CDR3 is 15 residues long. The J segment lost 7 bases and the V segment lost 6 bases, leaving 4 bases of the junction unmatched. The CDR3 DNA follows: TGTGCCATCAGGGGGACTAGCGGGAGGCCTAATGAGCAGTTCTTC. This sequence encodes CAIRGTSGRPNEQFF.

V gene TRBV2 combines with J gene TRBJ2-3, with a tentative D call TRBD2 (5 bases). The germline gives CDR1 SNHLY, CDR2 FYNNEI. Deletions cut 7 bases from V and 6 bases from J, with 11 bases between. This CDR3 region has 12 residues. For the CDR3, the DNA is TGTGCCAGCATAGAAAGGAGGGATACGCAGTATTTT. Amino acids: CASIERRDTQYF.